This T cell receptor beta chain derives from a study of T-cell memory formation after mild COVID-19. Whole-study context: Each donor largely had its own TCR clusters.

This CDR3 contains 16 residues. The germline V gene encodes CDR1 WSHSY and CDR2 SAAADI. V was shortened by 3 bases and J by 3 bases, with 14 bases between the two germline ends. As regards this clonotype: Its target is unknown.

5'RACE primed at constant segments yielded TCR alpha and TCR beta cDNA libraries bearing sample barcodes and UMIs. TCRdb passed the 5' RACE reads through MiXCR, listing each CDR3 protein once. The sample has under 600,000 distinct CDR3 sequences; about a fifth are singletons. Findings of the study overall: Several responding clones turned up in pre-infection memory, indicating that cross-reactive memory may have taken part.

The sequenced sample consisted of PBMCs or a T cell subset sorted from them (not recorded which). The genes are TRBV10-2 and TRBJ2-2, with D perhaps given as TRBD1 or TRBD2 (6 bases each). This TCR came from an adult woman who had mild COVID-19 (a few samples of this study predate the infection). Cell type and time point are not known. CDR3: CASSDMEGVYTGELFF. CDR3 DNA sequence: TGCGCCAGCAGTGATATGGAGGGGGTGTACACCGGGGAGCTGTTTTTT.